One and the same sample provided the 3 T cell receptor beta chains below, sequenced in a study of T cell responses to AZD1222 COVID-19 vaccine. Assay used: immunoSEQ multiplex PCR; TCRdb lists only in-frame clones, some missing. The sample carries about 200,000 clones, approximately 90% recorded once. This sample comprised peripheral blood, obtained 28 days after the second AZD1222 dose. Receptors were obtained from an adult who received the AZD1222 COVID-19 vaccine.

The CDR3 reads CASSVGADSYNEQFF. CDR3 coding DNA: TGTGCCAGCAGCGTAGGTGCCGACTCCTACAATGAGCAGTTCTTC. V and J are TRBV9 and TRBJ2-1; D gene ambiguous. The germline gives CDR1 SGDLS, CDR2 YYNGEE. The CDR3 is made up of 15 amino acids. The V and J ends lost 0 bases and 0 bases respectively, with 7 bases between them.

The rearrangement joins TRBV7-3 to TRBJ2-1; 8 nucleotides agree with TRBD2. V dropped 2 bases and J dropped 6; count of bases not matched to a gene: 6. The CDR3 loop spans 15 amino acids. Germline CDR1 reads SGHTA; CDR2 reads FQGTGA. The CDR3 DNA reads TGTGCCAGCAGCTTATACGGGAGGGTCGGCAATGAGCAGTTCTTC. Its translation: CASSLYGRVGNEQFF.

The J gene is TRBJ2-5, the V gene TRBV3-1 (or the pseudogene TRBV3-2), with D tentatively TRBD1 or TRBD2 (5 bases each). Trimming cost V 7 bases and J 5 bases, with 23 bases left between them. The CDR3 has 16 residues. Germline values: CDR1 LGHDT, CDR2 YNNKEL (reference sequence). The CDR3 sequence: CASIDRDGKKLETQYF. The CDR3 nucleotides are TGTGCCAGCATCGACCGGGACGGAAAAAAACTGGAGACCCAGTACTTC.